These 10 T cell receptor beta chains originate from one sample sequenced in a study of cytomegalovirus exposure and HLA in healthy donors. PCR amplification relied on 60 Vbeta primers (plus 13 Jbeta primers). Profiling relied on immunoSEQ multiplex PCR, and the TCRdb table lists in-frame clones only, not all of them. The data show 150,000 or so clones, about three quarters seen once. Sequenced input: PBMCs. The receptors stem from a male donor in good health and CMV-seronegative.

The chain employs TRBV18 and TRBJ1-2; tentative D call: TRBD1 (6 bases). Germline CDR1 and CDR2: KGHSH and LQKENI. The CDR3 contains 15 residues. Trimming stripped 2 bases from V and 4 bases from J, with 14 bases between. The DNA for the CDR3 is TGTGCCAGCTCACCAACCGACAGGCCGACCTATGGCTACACCTTC. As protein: CASSPTDRPTYGYTF.

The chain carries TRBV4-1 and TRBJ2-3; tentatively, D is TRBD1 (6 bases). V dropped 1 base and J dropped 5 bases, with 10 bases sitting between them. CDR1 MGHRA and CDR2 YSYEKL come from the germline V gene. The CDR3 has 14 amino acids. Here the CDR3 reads CASSQGRGGDTQYF. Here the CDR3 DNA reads TGCGCCAGCAGCCAAGGAAGAGGGGGAGATACGCAGTATTTT.

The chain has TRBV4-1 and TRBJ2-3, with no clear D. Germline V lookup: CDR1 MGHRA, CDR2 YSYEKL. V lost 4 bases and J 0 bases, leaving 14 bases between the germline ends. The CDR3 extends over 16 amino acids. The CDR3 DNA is TGCGCCAGCAGCCTAAGCCAACCCCTTAGCACAGATACGCAGTATTTT. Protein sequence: CASSLSQPLSTDTQYF.

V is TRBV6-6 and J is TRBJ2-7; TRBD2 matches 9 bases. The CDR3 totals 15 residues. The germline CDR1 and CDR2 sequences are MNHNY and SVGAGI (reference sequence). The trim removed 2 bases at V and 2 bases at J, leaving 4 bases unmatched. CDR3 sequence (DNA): TGTGCCAGCAGTTACGGGGGCGGGGGGGCCTACGAGCAGTACTTC. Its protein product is CASSYGGGGAYEQYF.

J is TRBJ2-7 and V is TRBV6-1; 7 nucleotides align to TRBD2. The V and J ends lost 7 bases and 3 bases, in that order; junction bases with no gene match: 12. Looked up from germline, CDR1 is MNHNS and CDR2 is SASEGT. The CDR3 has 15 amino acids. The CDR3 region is CASTGPYREGYEQYF. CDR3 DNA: TGTGCCAGCACGGGACCGTATAGGGAGGGCTACGAGCAGTACTTC.

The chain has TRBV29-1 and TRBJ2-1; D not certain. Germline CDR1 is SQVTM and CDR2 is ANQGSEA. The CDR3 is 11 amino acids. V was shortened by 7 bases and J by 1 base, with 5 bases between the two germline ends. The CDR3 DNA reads TGCAGCGGAGGTTCCTACAATGAGCAGTTCTTC. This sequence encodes CSGGSYNEQFF.

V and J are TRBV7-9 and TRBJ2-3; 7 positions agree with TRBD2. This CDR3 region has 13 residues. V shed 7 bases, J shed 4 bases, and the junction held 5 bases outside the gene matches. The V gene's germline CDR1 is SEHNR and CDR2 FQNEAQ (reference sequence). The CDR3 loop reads CASNWGGADTQYF. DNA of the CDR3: TGTGCCAGCAACTGGGGAGGGGCAGATACGCAGTATTTT.

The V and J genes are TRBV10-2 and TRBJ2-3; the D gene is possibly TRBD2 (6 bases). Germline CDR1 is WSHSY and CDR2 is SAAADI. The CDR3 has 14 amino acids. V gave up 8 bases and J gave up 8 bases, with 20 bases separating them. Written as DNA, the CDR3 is TGCGCCAGCCAACGGGGGTCGGGCGGCGCTACGCAGTATTTT. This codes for CASQRGSGGATQYF.

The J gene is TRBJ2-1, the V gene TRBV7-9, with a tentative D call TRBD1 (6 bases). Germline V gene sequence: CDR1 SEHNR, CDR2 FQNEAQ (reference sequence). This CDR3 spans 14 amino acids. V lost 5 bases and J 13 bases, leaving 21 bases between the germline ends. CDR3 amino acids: CASSLPGHLGSQFF. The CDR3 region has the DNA TGTGCCAGCAGCCTCCCGGGACATCTAGGATCACAGTTCTTC.

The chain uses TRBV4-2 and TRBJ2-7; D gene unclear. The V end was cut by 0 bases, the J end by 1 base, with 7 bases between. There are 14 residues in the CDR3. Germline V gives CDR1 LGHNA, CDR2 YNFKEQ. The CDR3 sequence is CASSQDWSSYEQYF. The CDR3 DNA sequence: TGTGCCAGCAGCCAAGATTGGAGTTCCTACGAGCAGTACTTC.